The clone carrying this T cell receptor (beta chain) was seen only a few times. As yet, its antigen is unknown. V shed 11 bases, J shed 0 bases, and the junction held 9 bases outside the gene matches. The CDR3 is made up of 15 amino acids. Germline lookup yields CDR1 ENHRY and CDR2 SYGVKD. PCR amplification relied on 60 Vbeta primers (plus 13 Jbeta primers). The assay was immunoSEQ multiplex PCR, and TCRdb's table has in-frame clones only and misses some. Of some 160,000 clones in the sample, roughly 9.4% were seen once. Healthy bone marrow donors made up the donor group. The data originate from a study of cytomegalovirus exposure and HLA in healthy donors. Findings and caveats of the study: Testing in vitro showed a few CMV-associated chains specific for CMV antigens. Likely technical artifact: a cluster of highly shared sequence variants. Owing to their indistinguishability, certain V segments, notably TRBV6-2 and TRBV6-3, were excluded.

The material sequenced was PBMCs. V usage is TRBV10-3 and J usage is TRBJ2-7; 11 nucleotides align to TRBD2. The TCR was taken from a male donor in good health and CMV-seronegative. The CDR3: CASRGTSGNSYEQYV. Written as DNA, the CDR3 is TGTGCCTCCCGGGGGACTAGCGGAAACTCCTACGAGCAGTACGTC.